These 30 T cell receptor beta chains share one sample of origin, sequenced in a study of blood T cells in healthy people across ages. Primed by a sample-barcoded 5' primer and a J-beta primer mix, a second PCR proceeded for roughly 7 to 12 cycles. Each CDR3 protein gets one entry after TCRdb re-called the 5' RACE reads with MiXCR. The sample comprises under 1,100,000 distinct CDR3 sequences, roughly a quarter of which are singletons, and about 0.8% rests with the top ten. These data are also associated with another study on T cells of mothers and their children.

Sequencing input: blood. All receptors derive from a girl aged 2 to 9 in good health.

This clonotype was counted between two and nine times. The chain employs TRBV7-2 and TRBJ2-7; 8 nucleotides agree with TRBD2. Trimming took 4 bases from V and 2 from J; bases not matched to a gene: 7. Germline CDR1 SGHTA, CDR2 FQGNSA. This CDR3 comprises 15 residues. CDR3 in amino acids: CASSYGLASPYEQYF. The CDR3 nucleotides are TGTGCCAGCAGCTACGGACTAGCTTCACCCTACGAGCAGTACTTC.

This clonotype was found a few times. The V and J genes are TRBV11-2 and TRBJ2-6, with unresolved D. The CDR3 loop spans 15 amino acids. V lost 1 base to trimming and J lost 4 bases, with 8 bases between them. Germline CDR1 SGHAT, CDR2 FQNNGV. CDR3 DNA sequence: TGTGCCAGCAGCTTAGTTATAAGGGGGGCCAACGTCCTGACTTTC. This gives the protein CASSLVIRGANVLTF.

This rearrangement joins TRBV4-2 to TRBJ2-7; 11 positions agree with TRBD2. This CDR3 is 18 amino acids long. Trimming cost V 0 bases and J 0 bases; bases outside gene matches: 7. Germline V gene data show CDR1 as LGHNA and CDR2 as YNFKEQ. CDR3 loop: CASSQETSGIKRSYEQYF. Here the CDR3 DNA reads TGTGCCAGCAGCCAAGAGACTAGCGGGATCAAACGCTCCTACGAGCAGTACTTC.

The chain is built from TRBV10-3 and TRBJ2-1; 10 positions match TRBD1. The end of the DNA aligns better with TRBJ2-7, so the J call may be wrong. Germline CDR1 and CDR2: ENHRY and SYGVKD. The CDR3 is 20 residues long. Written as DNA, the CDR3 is TGTGCCATCAGTGAGTCCCGAAACCGGGACAGGGGTTCGAAAGCCTACGAGCAGTACTTC. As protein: CAISESRNRDRGSKAYEQYF.

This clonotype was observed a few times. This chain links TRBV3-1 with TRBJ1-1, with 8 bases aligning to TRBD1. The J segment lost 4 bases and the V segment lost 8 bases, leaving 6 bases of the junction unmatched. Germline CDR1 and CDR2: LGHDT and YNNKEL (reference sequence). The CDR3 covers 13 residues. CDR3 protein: CASGQGGSTEAFF. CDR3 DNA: TGTGCCAGCGGACAGGGAGGGAGCACTGAAGCTTTCTTT.

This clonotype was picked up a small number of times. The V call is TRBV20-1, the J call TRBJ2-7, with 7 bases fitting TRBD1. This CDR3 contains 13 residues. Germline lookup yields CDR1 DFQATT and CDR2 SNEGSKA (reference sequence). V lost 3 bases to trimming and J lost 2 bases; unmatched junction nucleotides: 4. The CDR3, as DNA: TGCAGTGCTAGTGGGGACAGTACCTACGAGCAGTACTTC. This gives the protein CSASGDSTYEQYF.

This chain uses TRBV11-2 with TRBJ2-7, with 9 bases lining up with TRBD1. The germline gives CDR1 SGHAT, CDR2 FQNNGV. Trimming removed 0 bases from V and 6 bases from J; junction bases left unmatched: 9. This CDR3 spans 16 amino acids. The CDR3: CASSLDRGQGMLEQYF. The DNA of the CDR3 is TGTGCCAGCAGCTTAGATCGCGGACAGGGGATGCTCGAGCAGTACTTC. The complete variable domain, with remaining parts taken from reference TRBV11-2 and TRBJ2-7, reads EAGVAQSPRYKIIEKRQSVAFWCNPISGHATLYWYQQILGQGPKLLIQFQNNGVVDDSQLPKDRFSAERLKGVDSTLKIQPAKLEDSAVYLCASSLDRGQGMLEQYFGPGTRLTVT.

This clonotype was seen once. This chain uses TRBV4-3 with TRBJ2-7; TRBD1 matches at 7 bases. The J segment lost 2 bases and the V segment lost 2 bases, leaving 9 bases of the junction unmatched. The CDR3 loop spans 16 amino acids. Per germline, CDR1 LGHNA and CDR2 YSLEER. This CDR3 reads CASSQRQGSTPYEQYF. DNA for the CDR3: TGCGCCAGCAGCCAACGACAGGGATCTACGCCCTACGAGCAGTACTTC.

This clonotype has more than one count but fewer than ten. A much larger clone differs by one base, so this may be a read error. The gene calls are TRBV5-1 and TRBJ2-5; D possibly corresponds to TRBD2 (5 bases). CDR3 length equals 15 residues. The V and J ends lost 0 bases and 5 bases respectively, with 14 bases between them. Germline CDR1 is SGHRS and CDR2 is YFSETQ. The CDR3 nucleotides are TGCGCCAGCAGCTTGGAGTGTCGGTGGGAGGAGACCCAGTACTTC. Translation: CASSLECRWEETQYF.

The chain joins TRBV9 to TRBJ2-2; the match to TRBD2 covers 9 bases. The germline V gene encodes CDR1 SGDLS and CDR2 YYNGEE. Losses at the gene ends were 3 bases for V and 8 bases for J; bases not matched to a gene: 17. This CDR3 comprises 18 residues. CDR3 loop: CASSESSGGASGMGELFF. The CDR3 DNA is TGTGCCAGCAGCGAAAGTTCCGGCGGGGCTAGCGGGATGGGGGAGCTGTTTTTT. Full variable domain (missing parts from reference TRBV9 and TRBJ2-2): DSGVTQTPKHLITATGQRVTLRCSPRSGDLSVYWYQQSLDQGLQFLIQYYNGEERAKGNILERFSAQQFPDLHSELNLSSLELGDSALYFCASSESSGGASGMGELFFGEGSRLTVL.

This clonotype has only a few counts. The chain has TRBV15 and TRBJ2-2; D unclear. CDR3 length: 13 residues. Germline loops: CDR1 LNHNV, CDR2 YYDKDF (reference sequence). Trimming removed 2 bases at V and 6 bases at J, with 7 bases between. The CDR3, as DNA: TGTGCCACCAGCAGACAATACTCCGGGGAGCTGTTTTTT. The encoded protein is CATSRQYSGELFF.

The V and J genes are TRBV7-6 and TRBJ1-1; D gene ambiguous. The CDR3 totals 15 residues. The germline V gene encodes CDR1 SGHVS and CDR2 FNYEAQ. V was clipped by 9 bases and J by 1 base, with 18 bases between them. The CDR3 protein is CASSDLPGANTEAFF. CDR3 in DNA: TGTGCCAGTTCTGACCTGCCAGGCGCGAACACTGAAGCTTTCTTT. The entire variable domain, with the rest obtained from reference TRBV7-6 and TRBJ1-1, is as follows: GAGVSQSPRYKVTKRGQDVALRCDPISGHVSLYWYRQALGQGPEFLTYFNYEAQQDKSGLPNDRFSAERPEGSISTLTIQRTEQRDSAMYRCASSDLPGANTEAFFGQGTRLTVV.

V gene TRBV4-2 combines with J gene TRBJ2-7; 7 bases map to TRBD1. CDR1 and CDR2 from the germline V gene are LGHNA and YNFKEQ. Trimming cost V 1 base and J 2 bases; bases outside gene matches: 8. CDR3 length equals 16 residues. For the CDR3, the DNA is TGTGCCAGCAGCCAAGCAACCGGGACAGCGGCCTACGAGCAGTACTTC. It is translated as CASSQATGTAAYEQYF.

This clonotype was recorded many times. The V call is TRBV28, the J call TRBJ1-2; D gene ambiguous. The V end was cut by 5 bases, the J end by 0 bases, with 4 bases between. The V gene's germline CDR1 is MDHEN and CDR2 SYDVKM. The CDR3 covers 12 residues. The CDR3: CASSPPNYGYTF. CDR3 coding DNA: TGTGCCAGCAGTCCGCCTAACTATGGCTACACCTTC.

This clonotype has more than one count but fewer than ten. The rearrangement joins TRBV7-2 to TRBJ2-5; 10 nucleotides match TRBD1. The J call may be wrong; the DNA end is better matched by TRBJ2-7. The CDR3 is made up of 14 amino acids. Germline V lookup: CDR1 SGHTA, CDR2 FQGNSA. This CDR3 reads CASIPDRGNYEQYF. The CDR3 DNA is TGTGCCAGCATCCCGGACAGGGGGAATTACGAGCAGTACTTC.

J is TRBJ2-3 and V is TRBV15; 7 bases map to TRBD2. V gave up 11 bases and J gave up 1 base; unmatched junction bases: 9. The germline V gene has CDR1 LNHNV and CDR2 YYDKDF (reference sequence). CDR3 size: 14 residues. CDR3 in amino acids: CAAARAGGTDTQYF. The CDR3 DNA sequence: TGTGCCGCCGCAAGGGCGGGGGGCACAGATACGCAGTATTTT.

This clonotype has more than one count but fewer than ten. CDR3 region: CASSHIGEQFF. The CDR3 DNA reads as TGCGCCAGCAGCCATATAGGTGAGCAGTTCTTC. This sequence joins TRBV4-1 and TRBJ2-1; D is ambiguous. Germline V gene sequence: CDR1 MGHRA, CDR2 YSYEKL. The germline V and J ends were trimmed by 3 bases and 9 bases, with 6 bases remaining between them. This CDR3 contains 11 residues.

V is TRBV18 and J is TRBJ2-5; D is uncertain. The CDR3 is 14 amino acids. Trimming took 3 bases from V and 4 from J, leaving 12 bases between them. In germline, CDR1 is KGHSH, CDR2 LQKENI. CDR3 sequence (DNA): TGTGCCAGCTCACCCACAGTCTACCGAGAGACCCAGTACTTC. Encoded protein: CASSPTVYRETQYF.

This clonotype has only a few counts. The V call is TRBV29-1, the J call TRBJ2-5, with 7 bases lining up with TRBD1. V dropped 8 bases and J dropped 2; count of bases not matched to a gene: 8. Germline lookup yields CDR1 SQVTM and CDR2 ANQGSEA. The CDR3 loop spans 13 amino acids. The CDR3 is CSLVTGSQETQYF. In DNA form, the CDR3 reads TGCAGCCTTGTGACAGGGTCACAAGAGACCCAGTACTTC.

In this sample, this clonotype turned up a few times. The CDR3 protein is CASSRKPGETQYF. The CDR3 DNA sequence: TGTGCCAGCAGCCGTAAACCTGGGGAGACCCAGTACTTC. V is TRBV3-1 and J is TRBJ2-5, with D unresolved. The V end was cut by 4 bases, the J end by 5 bases, with 11 bases between. CDR1 is LGHDT and CDR2 is YNNKEL in the germline V gene (reference sequence). This CDR3 has 13 residues.

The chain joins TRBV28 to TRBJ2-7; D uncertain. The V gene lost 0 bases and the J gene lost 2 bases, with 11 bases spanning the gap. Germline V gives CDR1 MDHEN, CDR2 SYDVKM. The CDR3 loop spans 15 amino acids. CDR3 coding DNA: TGTGCCAGCAGTTTATGGGGCAGTGGGGCCTACGAGCAGTACTTC. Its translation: CASSLWGSGAYEQYF.

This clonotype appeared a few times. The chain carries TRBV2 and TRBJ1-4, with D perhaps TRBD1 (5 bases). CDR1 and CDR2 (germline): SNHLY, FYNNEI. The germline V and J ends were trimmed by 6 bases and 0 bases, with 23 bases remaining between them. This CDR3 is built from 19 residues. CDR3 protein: CASSPRPRQPGSTNEKLFF. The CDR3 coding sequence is TGTGCCAGCAGCCCCCGACCCCGACAGCCTGGATCAACTAATGAAAAACTGTTTTTT.

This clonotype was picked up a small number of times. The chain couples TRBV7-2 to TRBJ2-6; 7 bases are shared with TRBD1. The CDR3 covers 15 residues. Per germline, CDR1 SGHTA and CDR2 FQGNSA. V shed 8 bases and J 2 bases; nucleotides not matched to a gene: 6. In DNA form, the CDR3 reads TGTGCCAGCGGACACAGGGGCCCTGGGGCCAACGTCCTGACTTTC. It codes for CASGHRGPGANVLTF.

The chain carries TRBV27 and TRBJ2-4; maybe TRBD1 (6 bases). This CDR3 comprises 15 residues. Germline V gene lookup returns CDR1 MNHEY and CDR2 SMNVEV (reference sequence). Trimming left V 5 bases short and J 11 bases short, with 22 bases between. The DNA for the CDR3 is TGTGCCAGCAGTGGGTTGCTCCACAGGGATCAGGTTCAGTACTTC. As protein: CASSGLLHRDQVQYF.

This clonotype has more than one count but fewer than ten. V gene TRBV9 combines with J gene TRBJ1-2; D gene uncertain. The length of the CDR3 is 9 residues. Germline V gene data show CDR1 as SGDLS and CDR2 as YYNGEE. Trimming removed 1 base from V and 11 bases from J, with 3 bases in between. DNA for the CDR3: TGTGCCAGCAGCGTACTATACACCTTC. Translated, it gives CASSVLYTF.

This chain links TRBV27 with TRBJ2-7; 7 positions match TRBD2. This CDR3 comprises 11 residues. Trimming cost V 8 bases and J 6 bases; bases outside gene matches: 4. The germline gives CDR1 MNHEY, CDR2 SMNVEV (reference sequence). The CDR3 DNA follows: TGTGCCAGCGGACTAGGAGGCGAGCAGTACTTC. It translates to CASGLGGEQYF.

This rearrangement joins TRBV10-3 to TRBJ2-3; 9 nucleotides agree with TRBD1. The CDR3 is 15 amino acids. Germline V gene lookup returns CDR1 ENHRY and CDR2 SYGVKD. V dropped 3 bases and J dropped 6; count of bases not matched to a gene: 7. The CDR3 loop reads CAISEADRGKDTQYF. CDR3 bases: TGTGCCATCAGTGAAGCCGACAGGGGGAAGGATACGCAGTATTTT.

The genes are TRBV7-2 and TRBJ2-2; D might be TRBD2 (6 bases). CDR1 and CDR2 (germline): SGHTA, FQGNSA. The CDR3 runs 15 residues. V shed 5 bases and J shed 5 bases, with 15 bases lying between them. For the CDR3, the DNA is TGTGCCAGCAGCGGTTTCCCGGGAGAAACCGGGGAGCTGTTTTTT. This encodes CASSGFPGETGELFF.

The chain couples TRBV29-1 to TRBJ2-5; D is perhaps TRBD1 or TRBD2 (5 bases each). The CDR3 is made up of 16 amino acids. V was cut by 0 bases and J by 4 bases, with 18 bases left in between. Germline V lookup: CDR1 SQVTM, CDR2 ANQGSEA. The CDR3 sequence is CSVEDRWGSNRETQYF. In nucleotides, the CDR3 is TGCAGCGTTGAAGATCGATGGGGGTCCAACCGAGAGACCCAGTACTTC.

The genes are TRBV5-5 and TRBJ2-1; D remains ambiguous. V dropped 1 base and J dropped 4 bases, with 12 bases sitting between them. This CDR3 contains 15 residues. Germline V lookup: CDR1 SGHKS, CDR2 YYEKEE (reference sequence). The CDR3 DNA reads TGTGCCAGCAGCTTGTGGGGTCCATCGTACAATGAGCAGTTCTTC. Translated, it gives CASSLWGPSYNEQFF.